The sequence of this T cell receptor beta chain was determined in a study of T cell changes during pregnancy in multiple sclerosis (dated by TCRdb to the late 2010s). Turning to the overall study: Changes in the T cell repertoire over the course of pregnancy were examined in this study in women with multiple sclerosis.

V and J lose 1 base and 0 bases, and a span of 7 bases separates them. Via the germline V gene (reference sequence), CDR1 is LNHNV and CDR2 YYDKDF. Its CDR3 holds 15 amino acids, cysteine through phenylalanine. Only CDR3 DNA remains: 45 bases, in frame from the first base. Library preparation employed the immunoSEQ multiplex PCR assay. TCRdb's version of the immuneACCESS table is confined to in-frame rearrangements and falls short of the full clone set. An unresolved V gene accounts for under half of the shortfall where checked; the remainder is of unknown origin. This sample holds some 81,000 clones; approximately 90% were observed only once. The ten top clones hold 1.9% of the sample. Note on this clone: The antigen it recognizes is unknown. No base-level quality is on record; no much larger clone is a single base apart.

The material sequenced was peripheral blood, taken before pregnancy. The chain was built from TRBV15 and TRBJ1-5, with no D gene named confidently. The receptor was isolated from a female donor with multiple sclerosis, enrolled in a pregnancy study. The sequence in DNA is TGTGCCACCAGCAGAGGGCTTTATAGCAATCAGCCCCAGCATTTT. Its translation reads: CATSRGLYSNQPQHF.